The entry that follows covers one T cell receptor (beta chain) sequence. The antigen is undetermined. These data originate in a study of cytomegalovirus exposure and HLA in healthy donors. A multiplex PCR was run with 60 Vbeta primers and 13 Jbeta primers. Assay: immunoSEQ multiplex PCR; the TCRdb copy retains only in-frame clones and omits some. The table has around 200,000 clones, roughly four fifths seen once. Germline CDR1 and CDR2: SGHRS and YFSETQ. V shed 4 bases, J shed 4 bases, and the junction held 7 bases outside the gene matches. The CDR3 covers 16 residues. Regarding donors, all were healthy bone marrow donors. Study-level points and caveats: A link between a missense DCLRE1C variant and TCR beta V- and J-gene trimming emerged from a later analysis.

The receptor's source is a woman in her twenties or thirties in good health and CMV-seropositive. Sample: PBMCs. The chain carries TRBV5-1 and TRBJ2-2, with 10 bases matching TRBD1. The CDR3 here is CASSLLWTGGTGELFF. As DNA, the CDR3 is TGCGCCAGCAGCCTCCTATGGACAGGGGGCACCGGGGAGCTGTTTTTT.